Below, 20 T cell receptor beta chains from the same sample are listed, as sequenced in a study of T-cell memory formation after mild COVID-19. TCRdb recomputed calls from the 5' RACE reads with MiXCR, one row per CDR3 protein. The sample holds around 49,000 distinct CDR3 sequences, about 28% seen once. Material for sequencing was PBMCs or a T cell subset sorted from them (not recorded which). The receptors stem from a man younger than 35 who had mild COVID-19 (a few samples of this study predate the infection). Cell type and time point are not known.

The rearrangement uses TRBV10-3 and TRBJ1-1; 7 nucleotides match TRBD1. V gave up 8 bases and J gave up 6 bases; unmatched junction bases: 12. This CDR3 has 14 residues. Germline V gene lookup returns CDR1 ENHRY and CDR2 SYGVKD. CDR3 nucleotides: TGTGCCATCCGCGACCCCAGGGACAGTCCTGAAGCTTTCTTT. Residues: CAIRDPRDSPEAFF.

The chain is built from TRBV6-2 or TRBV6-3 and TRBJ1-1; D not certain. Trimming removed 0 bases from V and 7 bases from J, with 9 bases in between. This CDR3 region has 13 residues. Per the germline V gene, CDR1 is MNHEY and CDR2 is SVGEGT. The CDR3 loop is CASSYSKQFEAFF. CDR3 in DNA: TGTGCCAGCAGTTACTCGAAGCAATTTGAAGCTTTCTTT.

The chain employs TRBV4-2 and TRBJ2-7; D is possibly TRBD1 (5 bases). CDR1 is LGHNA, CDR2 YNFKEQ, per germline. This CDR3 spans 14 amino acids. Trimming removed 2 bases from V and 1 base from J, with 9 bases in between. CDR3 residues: CASSQWQGSYEQYF. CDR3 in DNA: TGTGCCAGCAGCCAATGGCAGGGTTCCTACGAGCAGTACTTC.

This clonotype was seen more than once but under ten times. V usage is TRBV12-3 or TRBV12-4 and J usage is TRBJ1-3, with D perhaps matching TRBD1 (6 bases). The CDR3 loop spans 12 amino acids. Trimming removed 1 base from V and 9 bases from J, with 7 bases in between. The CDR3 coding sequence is TGTGCCAGCAGTTTAGGGACAGTCACCATATATTTT. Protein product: CASSLGTVTIYF.

CDR3 coding DNA: TGCGCCAGCAGCCAAGATAAGCCTCTGCGGAGAGAGGATGAAAAACTGTTTTTT. Amino acid sequence: CASSQDKPLRREDEKLFF. V and J are TRBV4-3 and TRBJ1-4; D gene ambiguous. The CDR3 runs to 18 residues. The V end lost 0 bases, the J end lost 6 bases, and 20 bases lay between the germline ends. The germline CDR1 and CDR2 sequences are LGHNA and YSLEER.

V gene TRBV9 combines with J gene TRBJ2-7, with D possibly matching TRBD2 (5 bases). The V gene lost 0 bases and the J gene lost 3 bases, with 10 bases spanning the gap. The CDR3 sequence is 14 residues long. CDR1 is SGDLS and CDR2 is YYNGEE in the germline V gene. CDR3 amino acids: CASSVGLSGYEQYF. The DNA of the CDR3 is TGTGCCAGCAGCGTAGGTTTGAGCGGCTACGAGCAGTACTTC.

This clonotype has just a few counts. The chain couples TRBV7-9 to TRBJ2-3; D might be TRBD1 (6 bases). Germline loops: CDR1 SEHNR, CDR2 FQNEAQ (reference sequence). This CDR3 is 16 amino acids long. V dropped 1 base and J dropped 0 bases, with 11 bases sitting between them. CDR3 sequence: CASSLGQAKSTDTQYF. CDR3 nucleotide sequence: TGTGCCAGCAGCTTAGGACAGGCGAAAAGCACAGATACGCAGTATTTT.

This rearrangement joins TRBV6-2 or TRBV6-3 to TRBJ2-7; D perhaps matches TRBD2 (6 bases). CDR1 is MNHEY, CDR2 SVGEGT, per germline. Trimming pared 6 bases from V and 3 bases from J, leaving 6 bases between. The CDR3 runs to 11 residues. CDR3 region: CASRTSYEQYF. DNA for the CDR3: TGTGCCAGCAGGACTAGCTACGAGCAGTACTTC.

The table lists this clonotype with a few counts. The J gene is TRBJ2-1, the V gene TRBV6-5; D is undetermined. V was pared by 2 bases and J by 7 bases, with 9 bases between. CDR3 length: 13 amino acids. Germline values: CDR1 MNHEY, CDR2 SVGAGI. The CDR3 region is CASSYRALNEQFF. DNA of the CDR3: TGTGCCAGCAGTTACAGGGCGTTGAATGAGCAGTTCTTC.

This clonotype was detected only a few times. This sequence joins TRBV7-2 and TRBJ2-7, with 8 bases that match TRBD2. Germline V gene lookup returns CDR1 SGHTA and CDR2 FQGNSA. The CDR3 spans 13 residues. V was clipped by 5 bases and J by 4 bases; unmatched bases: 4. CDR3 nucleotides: TGTGCCAGCAGCGCGGGGGGAGGTTACGAGCAGTACTTC. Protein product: CASSAGGGYEQYF.

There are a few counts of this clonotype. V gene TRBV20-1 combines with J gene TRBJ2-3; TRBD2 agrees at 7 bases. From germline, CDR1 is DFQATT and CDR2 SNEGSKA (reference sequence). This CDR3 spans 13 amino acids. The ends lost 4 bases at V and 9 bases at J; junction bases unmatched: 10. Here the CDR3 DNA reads TGCAGTGCTACTCCCCAAGCGGGGAAAACGCAGTATTTT. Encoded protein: CSATPQAGKTQYF.

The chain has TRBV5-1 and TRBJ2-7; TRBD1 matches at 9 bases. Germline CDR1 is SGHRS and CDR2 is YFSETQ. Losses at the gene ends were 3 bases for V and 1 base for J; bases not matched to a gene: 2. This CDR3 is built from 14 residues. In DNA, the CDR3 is TGCGCCAGCAGCTCGGGGACAGGGTCCTACGAGCAGTACGTC. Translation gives CASSSGTGSYEQYV.

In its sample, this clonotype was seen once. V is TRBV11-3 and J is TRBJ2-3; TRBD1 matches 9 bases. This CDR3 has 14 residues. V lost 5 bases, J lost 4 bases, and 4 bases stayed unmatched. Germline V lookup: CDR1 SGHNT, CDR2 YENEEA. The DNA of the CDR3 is TGTGCCAGCAGCCTGGGACAGGGAGCAGATACGCAGTATTTT. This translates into CASSLGQGADTQYF.

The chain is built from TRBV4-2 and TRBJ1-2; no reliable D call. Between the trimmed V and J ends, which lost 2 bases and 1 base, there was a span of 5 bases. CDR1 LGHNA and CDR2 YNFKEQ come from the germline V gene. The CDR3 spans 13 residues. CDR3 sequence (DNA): TGTGCCAGCAGCCAATACGATAACTATGGCTACACCTTC. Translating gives CASSQYDNYGYTF.

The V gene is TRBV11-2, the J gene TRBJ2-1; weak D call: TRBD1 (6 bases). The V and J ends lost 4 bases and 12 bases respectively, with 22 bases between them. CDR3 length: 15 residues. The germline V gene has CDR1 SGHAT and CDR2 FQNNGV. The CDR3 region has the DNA TGTGCCAGCAGCTCTACAGGGACCACGGGTGGTGGGCAGTTCTTC. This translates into CASSSTGTTGGGQFF.

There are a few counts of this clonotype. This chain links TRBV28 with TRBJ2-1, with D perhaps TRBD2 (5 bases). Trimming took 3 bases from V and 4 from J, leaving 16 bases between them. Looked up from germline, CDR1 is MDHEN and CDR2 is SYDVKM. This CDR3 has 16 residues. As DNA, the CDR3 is TGTGCCAGCAGTTTGCGTGGAGGTACCGTATACAATGAGCAGTTCTTC. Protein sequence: CASSLRGGTVYNEQFF.

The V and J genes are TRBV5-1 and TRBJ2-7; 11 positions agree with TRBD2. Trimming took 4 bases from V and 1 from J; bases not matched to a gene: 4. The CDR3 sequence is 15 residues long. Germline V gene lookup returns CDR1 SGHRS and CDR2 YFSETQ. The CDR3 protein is CASSLTSGTSYEQYF. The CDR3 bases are TGCGCCAGCAGCCTGACTAGCGGGACTTCCTACGAGCAGTACTTC.

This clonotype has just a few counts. This CDR3 reads CASSSRDSYEQYV. CDR3 DNA sequence: TGTGCCAGCAGCAGCCGGGACAGCTACGAGCAGTACGTC. The chain joins TRBV7-9 to TRBJ2-7; 7 bases match TRBD1. The CDR3 runs 13 residues. With V trimmed by 5 bases and J by 3 bases, 4 bases remained unmatched. Per the germline V gene, CDR1 is SEHNR and CDR2 is FQNEAQ (reference sequence).

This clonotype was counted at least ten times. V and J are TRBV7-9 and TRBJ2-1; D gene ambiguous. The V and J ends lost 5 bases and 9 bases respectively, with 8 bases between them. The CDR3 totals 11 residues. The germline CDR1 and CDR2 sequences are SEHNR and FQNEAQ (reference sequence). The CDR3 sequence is CASSNDIEQFF. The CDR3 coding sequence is TGTGCCAGCAGCAATGACATTGAGCAGTTCTTC.

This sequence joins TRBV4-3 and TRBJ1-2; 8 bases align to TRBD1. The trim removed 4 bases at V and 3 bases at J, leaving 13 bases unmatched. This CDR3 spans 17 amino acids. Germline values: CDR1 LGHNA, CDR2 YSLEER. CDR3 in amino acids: CASSPRQGANHHYGYTF. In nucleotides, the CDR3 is TGCGCCAGCAGCCCTAGGCAGGGGGCCAACCACCACTATGGCTACACCTTC.